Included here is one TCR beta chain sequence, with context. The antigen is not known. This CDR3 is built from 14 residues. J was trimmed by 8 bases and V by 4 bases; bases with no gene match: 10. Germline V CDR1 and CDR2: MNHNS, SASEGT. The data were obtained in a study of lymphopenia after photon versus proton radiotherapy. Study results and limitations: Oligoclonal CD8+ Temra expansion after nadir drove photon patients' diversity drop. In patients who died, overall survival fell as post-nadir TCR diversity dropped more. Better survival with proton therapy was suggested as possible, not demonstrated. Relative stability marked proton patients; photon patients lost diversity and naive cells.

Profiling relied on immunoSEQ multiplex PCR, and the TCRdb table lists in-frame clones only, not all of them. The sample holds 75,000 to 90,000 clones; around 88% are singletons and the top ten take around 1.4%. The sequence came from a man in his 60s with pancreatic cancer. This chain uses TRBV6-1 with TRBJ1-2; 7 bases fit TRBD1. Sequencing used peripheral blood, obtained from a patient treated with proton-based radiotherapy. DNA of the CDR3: TGTGCCAGCAGTGCTAGACAGGGTTTTGAGGGCTACACCTTC. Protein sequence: CASSARQGFEGYTF.